The 20 T cell receptor beta chains reported below all come from one sample, sequenced in a study of early T cells in non-severe SARS-CoV-2 infection. TCRdb processed the 5' RACE reads anew with MiXCR; each CDR3 protein has one entry. This sample carries about 99,000 distinct CDR3 sequences, roughly 15% of them seen once, and the ten largest clones take over 1%. Material: whole blood. All receptors derive from an adult who was a healthcare worker with PCR-confirmed SARS-CoV-2 infection or an uninfected control (not recorded which).

This clonotype appeared a few times. The CDR3 bases are TGTGCCAGCAGCCCAAGGCTAGCGGGACTATCCTACAATGAGCAGTTCTTC. Encoded protein: CASSPRLAGLSYNEQFF. The rearrangement joins TRBV12-3 or TRBV12-4 to TRBJ2-1, with TRBD2 identical over 9 bases. The J segment lost 1 base and the V segment lost 6 bases, leaving 10 bases of the junction unmatched. The CDR3 is 17 residues long.

This clonotype turned up a few times. This chain connects TRBV29-1 to TRBJ2-2, with 7 bases lining up with TRBD1. The CDR3 has 15 amino acids. Germline CDR1 SQVTM, CDR2 ANQGSEA. The ends lost 0 bases at V and 4 bases at J; junction bases unmatched: 5. The CDR3 nucleotides are TGCAGCGTTGAAGACGACAGGGCGATCACCGGGGAGCTGTTTTTT. It is translated as CSVEDDRAITGELFF.

V gene TRBV5-1 combines with J gene TRBJ2-3, with 7 bases lining up with TRBD1. The CDR3 is 15 residues long. V dropped 3 bases and J dropped 3; count of bases not matched to a gene: 7. Germline V gene sequence: CDR1 SGHRS, CDR2 YFSETQ. The CDR3 region has the DNA TGCGCCAGCAGCTCGCCGGGACAGATGACAGATACGCAGTATTTT. As protein: CASSSPGQMTDTQYF.

This clonotype was picked up a small number of times. The chain links TRBV7-2 to TRBJ1-2, with TRBD1 as a possible D gene (5 bases). The CDR3 is 13 amino acids. Germline CDR1 is SGHTA and CDR2 is FQGNSA. V lost 6 bases to trimming and J lost 4 bases, with 12 bases between them. For the CDR3, the DNA is TGTGCCAGCAGGACAGACAGAGCCTATGGCTACACCTTC. As protein: CASRTDRAYGYTF.

In this sample, this clonotype turned up a few times. J is TRBJ1-1 and V is TRBV9, with a possible D match to TRBD1 (5 bases). Deletions cut 0 bases from V and 3 bases from J, with 6 bases between. Germline CDR1 SGDLS, CDR2 YYNGEE. The length of the CDR3 is 13 residues. The CDR3 sequence: CASSVVGDTEAFF. In nucleotides, the CDR3 is TGTGCCAGCAGCGTAGTGGGGGACACTGAAGCTTTCTTT.

This clonotype turned up a few times. The V call is TRBV27, the J call TRBJ2-7; tentative D call: TRBD1 (6 bases). This CDR3 has 13 residues. With 6 bases removed from V and 0 bases from J, the gap between germline ends came to 9 bases. Per germline, CDR1 MNHEY and CDR2 SMNVEV (reference sequence). As DNA, the CDR3 is TGTGCCAGCAGCACAGGGTTCTCCTACGAGCAGTACTTC. Translation gives CASSTGFSYEQYF.

This clonotype appeared a few times. The chain joins TRBV7-8 to TRBJ2-5; maybe TRBD2 (5 bases). V was clipped by 0 bases and J by 3 bases, with 14 bases between them. The CDR3 is 16 amino acids. Germline V CDR1 and CDR2: SGHVS, FQNEAQ. The CDR3 coding sequence is TGTGCCAGCAGCTTAGCGTTCGCCCTAGCAGAAGAGACCCAGTACTTC. Its protein is CASSLAFALAEETQYF.

This clonotype was detected only a few times. This rearrangement joins TRBV7-9 to TRBJ2-1; TRBD2 aligns across 9 bases. CDR1 SEHNR and CDR2 FQNEAQ come from the germline V gene (reference sequence). This CDR3 comprises 14 residues. The V and J ends lost 5 bases and 6 bases, in that order; junction bases with no gene match: 5. CDR3 nucleotides: TGTGCCAGCAGCGGGGGACTAGCTATCAATGAGCAGTTCTTC. Translated, it gives CASSGGLAINEQFF.

There are a few counts of this clonotype. One end of the junction varies from germline; a read error may be responsible. The chain couples TRBV7-6 to TRBJ2-2; TRBD2 matches 9 bases. The CDR3 has 21 residues. CDR1 is SGHVS, CDR2 FNYEAQ, per germline. The CDR3 loop reads CASKKRLTWAGGPRNTGELFF. CDR3 sequence (DNA): TGTGCCAGCAAAAAGCGCTTGACATGGGCGGGAGGGCCTAGGAACACCGGGGAGCTTTTTTTT.

This clonotype was counted between two and nine times. The V call is TRBV24-1, the J call TRBJ2-1; D may be TRBD2 (5 bases). Germline CDR1 is KGHDR and CDR2 is SFDVKD. CDR3 size: 13 residues. Trimming cost V 4 bases and J 5 bases, with 8 bases left between them. The CDR3 nucleotides read TGTGCCACCAGTGAAAGCGGAAACAATGAGCAGTTCTTC. It yields the protein CATSESGNNEQFF.

The chain employs TRBV6-6 and TRBJ1-1; 7 nucleotides line up with TRBD1. Germline assignment: CDR1 MNHNY and CDR2 SVGAGI (reference sequence). CDR3 size: 14 residues. Losses at the gene ends were 5 bases for V and 6 bases for J; bases not matched to a gene: 9. The CDR3 DNA reads TGTGCCAGCAGTCGATACGCAGGGGGTTCTGAAGCTTTCTTT. It is translated as CASSRYAGGSEAFF.

This clonotype was picked up a small number of times. The chain carries TRBV28 and TRBJ2-7, with a tentative D call TRBD1 (5 bases). The CDR3 is made up of 12 amino acids. Trimming left V 5 bases short and J 3 bases short, with 8 bases between. Per germline, CDR1 MDHEN and CDR2 SYDVKM. The CDR3 bases are TGTGCCAGCAGTGGACAACTCTACGAGCAGTACTTC. As protein: CASSGQLYEQYF.

This chain uses TRBV7-9 with TRBJ2-1; tentatively, D is TRBD1 or TRBD2 (6 bases each). Trimming stripped 5 bases from V and 2 bases from J, with 19 bases between. This CDR3 has 17 amino acids. The germline V gene has CDR1 SEHNR and CDR2 FQNEAQ (reference sequence). The CDR3 bases are TGTGCCAGCAGCCTTAAGGGGGGTAGGACACCCTACAATGAGCAGTTCTTC. Amino acids: CASSLKGGRTPYNEQFF. The full variable domain, completed using reference TRBV7-9 and TRBJ2-1, is DTGVSQNPRHKITKRGQNVTFRCDPISEHNRLYWYRQTLGQGPEFLTYFQNEAQLEKSRLLSDRFSAERPKGSFSTLEIQRTEQGDSAMYLCASSLKGGRTPYNEQFFGPGTRLTVL.

The chain recombines TRBV7-9 with TRBJ2-7; D possibly uses TRBD1 or TRBD2 (6 bases each). This CDR3 is 17 amino acids long. V was clipped by 8 bases and J by 5 bases, with 28 bases between them. In germline, CDR1 is SEHNR, CDR2 FQNEAQ (reference sequence). CDR3 nucleotides: TGTGCCAGCGCCCCGAGGAGGGGGACGGGCTTCTTGAACGAGCAGTACTTC. Translation gives CASAPRRGTGFLNEQYF.

This clonotype was detected ten times or more. This chain links TRBV7-9 with TRBJ2-7; tentatively, D is TRBD1 (5 bases). Deletions cut 6 bases from V and 2 bases from J, with 11 bases between. This CDR3 contains 13 residues. Germline V gene lookup returns CDR1 SEHNR and CDR2 FQNEAQ (reference sequence). CDR3 nucleotides: TGTGCCAGCAGTCCAAAGGGGCCCTACGAGCAGTACTTC. The encoded protein is CASSPKGPYEQYF.

The chain recombines TRBV12-3 or TRBV12-4 with TRBJ2-3, with TRBD2 identical over 13 bases. The ends lost 4 bases at V and 3 bases at J; junction bases unmatched: 4. The CDR3 covers 16 residues. In DNA form, the CDR3 reads TGTGCCAGCAGTTGGACTAGCGGGAGTCTAACAGATACGCAGTATTTT. Translated, it gives CASSWTSGSLTDTQYF.

The chain has TRBV28 and TRBJ1-5; D is undetermined. The V gene lost 2 bases and the J gene lost 4 bases, with 6 bases spanning the gap. This CDR3 is built from 13 residues. The germline V gene encodes CDR1 MDHEN and CDR2 SYDVKM. The CDR3 sequence: CASSLADNQPQHF. The CDR3, as DNA: TGTGCCAGCAGTTTAGCAGATAATCAGCCCCAGCATTTT.

This clonotype was recorded many times. The gene calls are TRBV19 and TRBJ1-5; no clear D. V lost 3 bases and J 6 bases, leaving 12 bases between the germline ends. Germline loops: CDR1 LNHDA, CDR2 SQIVND (reference sequence). The CDR3 covers 14 residues. DNA of the CDR3: TGTGCCAGTAGTATTTATACGACGGGTCAGCCCCAGCATTTT. It translates to CASSIYTTGQPQHF.

The chain links TRBV6-4 to TRBJ2-1, with D uncertain. Germline values: CDR1 MRHNA, CDR2 SNTAGT. The V end was cut by 2 bases, the J end by 3 bases, with 8 bases between. This CDR3 is 14 amino acids long. In nucleotides, the CDR3 is TGTGCCAGCAGTGACAACAATGACTACAATGAGCAGTTCTTC. As protein: CASSDNNDYNEQFF.

This sequence joins TRBV29-1 and TRBJ2-5; tentatively, D is TRBD2 (6 bases). Germline-derived CDR1 and CDR2 are SQVTM and ANQGSEA. This CDR3 contains 12 residues. Trimming removed 4 bases from V and 7 bases from J, with 13 bases in between. The DNA for the CDR3 is TGCAGCGTTGGGCTACTCGGGGGGACCCAGTACTTC. This codes for CSVGLLGGTQYF.